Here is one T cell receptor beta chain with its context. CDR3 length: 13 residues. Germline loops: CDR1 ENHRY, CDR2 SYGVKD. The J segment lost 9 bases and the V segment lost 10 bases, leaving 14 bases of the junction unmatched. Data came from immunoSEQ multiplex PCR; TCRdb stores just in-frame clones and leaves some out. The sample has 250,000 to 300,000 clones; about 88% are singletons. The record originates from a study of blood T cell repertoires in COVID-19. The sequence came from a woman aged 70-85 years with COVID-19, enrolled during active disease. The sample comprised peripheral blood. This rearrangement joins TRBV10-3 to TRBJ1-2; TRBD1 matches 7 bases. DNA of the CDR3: TGTGCCACCCGACAGGGACCGACTATAAGCTACACCTTC. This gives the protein CATRQGPTISYTF.